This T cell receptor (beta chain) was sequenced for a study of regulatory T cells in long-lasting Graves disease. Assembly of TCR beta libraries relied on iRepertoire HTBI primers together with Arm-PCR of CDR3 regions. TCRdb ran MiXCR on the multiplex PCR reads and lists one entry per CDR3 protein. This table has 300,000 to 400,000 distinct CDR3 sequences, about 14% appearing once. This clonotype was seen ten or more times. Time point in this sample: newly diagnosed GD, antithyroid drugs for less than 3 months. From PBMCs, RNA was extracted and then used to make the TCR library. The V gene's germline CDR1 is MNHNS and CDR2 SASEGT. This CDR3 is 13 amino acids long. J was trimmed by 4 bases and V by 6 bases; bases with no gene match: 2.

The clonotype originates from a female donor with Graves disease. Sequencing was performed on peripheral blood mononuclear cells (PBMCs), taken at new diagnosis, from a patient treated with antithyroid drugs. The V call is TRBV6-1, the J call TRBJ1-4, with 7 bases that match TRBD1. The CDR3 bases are TGTGCCAGCAGGAGGGACAGTAATGAAAAACTGTTTTTT. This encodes CASRRDSNEKLFF.